A single sample gave rise to the 27 T cell receptor beta chains below, sequenced in a study of blood T cell repertoires in COVID-19. The data were produced by immunoSEQ multiplex PCR, yet TCRdb's version contains in-frame clones alone and is incomplete. The sample comprises about 130,000 clones, roughly 83% of which are singletons, and about 5% rests with the top ten. The sequenced material came from peripheral blood. Every receptor here comes from a human donor in a cohort sampled during active COVID-19.

This sequence joins TRBV5-8 and TRBJ2-1; D possibly corresponds to TRBD2 (6 bases). V was cut by 1 base and J by 5 bases, with 13 bases left in between. The CDR3 spans 15 residues. CDR1 is SGHTS, CDR2 YDEGEE, per germline. In nucleotides, the CDR3 is TGTGCCAGCAGCTTGACGGGACTCCCGAACAATGAGCAGTTCTTC. Its translation is CASSLTGLPNNEQFF.

The chain joins TRBV7-3 to TRBJ2-7, with 7 nucleotides matching TRBD2. After removal of 1 base from V and 4 bases from J, the junction contained 7 bases not matched to a gene. CDR1 and CDR2 from the germline V gene are SGHTA and FQGTGA. The CDR3 sequence is 15 residues long. The CDR3 sequence: CASSLSGTTLYEQYF. The CDR3 DNA reads TGTGCCAGCAGCTTAAGTGGGACTACCTTATACGAGCAGTACTTC.

The chain carries TRBV12-2 and TRBJ1-3. TRBV12-2 is reported as a pseudogene. The CDR3 contains 19 residues. The CDR3 coding sequence is TGTGCAAGTCCCTCCTCACTCCGTAACTCCCGGGACTCTGGAAACACCATATATTTT. Amino acids: CASPSSLRNSRDSGNTIYF.

In its sample, this clone was seen once. V and J are TRBV14 and TRBJ2-6, with D perhaps TRBD2 (6 bases). The CDR3 has 17 amino acids. Germline V lookup: CDR1 SGHDN, CDR2 FVKESK. Trimming removed 1 base at V and 1 base at J, with 11 bases between. Here the CDR3 reads CASSQVIGGSGANVLTF. CDR3 bases: TGTGCCAGCAGCCAAGTCATCGGGGGTTCTGGGGCCAACGTCCTGACTTTC.

This sequence joins TRBV15 and TRBJ1-3, with 9 bases that match TRBD1. Trimming at V came to 3 bases and at J to 4 bases, leaving 7 bases not matched to a gene. The CDR3 is made up of 16 amino acids. The germline V gene encodes CDR1 LNHNV and CDR2 YYDKDF (reference sequence). The CDR3 region is CATSSLQGALGNTIYF. CDR3 nucleotide sequence: TGTGCCACCAGCAGCTTACAGGGGGCGCTGGGAAACACCATATATTTT.

The chain carries TRBV6-6 and TRBJ2-7; D uncertain. This CDR3 comprises 14 residues. The germline CDR1 and CDR2 sequences are MNHNY and SVGAGI (reference sequence). Trimming pared 2 bases from V and 3 bases from J, leaving 11 bases between. CDR3 loop: CASSYGLVFYEQYF. DNA for the CDR3: TGTGCCAGCAGTTACGGTCTAGTTTTCTACGAGCAGTACTTC.

This rearrangement joins TRBV5-6 to TRBJ1-2; D is unclear. The V end lost 0 bases, the J end lost 0 bases, and 9 bases lay between the germline ends. The length of the CDR3 is 15 residues. Germline-derived CDR1 and CDR2 are SGHDT and YYEEEE. The CDR3 loop is CASSLVWTSNYGYTF. The CDR3 DNA sequence: TGTGCCAGCAGCTTGGTCTGGACTTCTAACTATGGCTACACCTTC. The entire variable domain, with the rest obtained from reference TRBV5-6 and TRBJ1-2, is as follows: DAGVTQSPTHLIKTRGQQVTLRCSPKSGHDTVSWYQQALGQGPQFIFQYYEEEERQRGNFPDRFSGHQFPNYSSELNVNALLLGDSALYLCASSLVWTSNYGYTFGSGTRLTVV.

The chain combines TRBV19 with TRBJ1-1, with no clear D. Trimming took 5 bases from V and 5 from J, leaving 9 bases between them. The CDR3 sequence is 12 residues long. CDR1 and CDR2 (germline): LNHDA, SQIVND (reference sequence). The CDR3 sequence is CASSEGRTEAFF. Here the CDR3 DNA reads TGTGCCAGTAGTGAGGGAAGGACTGAAGCTTTCTTT.

CDR3 region: CASSQDPLTGYYEQYF. For the CDR3, the DNA is TGTGCCAGCAGCCAAGATCCCCTCACAGGATACTACGAGCAGTACTTC. V gene TRBV4-2 combines with J gene TRBJ2-7; D might be TRBD1 (5 bases). The CDR3 has 16 amino acids. Trimming took off 0 bases at V and 3 bases at J, with 15 bases between the two ends. CDR1 and CDR2 (germline): LGHNA, YNFKEQ.

The chain has TRBV5-1 and TRBJ1-5; a possible D gene is TRBD1 (5 bases). The CDR3 totals 14 residues. Trimming cost V 4 bases and J 0 bases, with 8 bases left between them. The germline V gene encodes CDR1 SGHRS and CDR2 YFSETQ. The CDR3 nucleotides read TGCGCCAGCAGCCTCGACAGTAGCAATCAGCCCCAGCATTTT. Its protein product is CASSLDSSNQPQHF. The full variable domain, with the rest looked up from reference TRBV5-1 and TRBJ1-5, is KAGVTQTPRYLIKTRGQQVTLSCSPISGHRSVSWYQQTPGQGLQFLFEYFSETQRNKGNFPGRFSGRQFSNSRSEMNVSTLELGDSALYLCASSLDSSNQPQHFGDGTRLSIL.

The chain combines TRBV5-6 with TRBJ2-5; D ambiguous. The CDR3 spans 13 residues. Trimming removed 1 base at V and 1 base at J, with 5 bases between. Germline V gene data show CDR1 as SGHDT and CDR2 as YYEEEE. This CDR3 is CASSLSLQETQYF. As DNA, the CDR3 is TGTGCCAGCAGCTTGAGCCTCCAAGAGACCCAGTACTTC. Filled out from reference TRBV5-6 and TRBJ2-5, the complete variable domain reads DAGVTQSPTHLIKTRGQQVTLRCSPKSGHDTVSWYQQALGQGPQFIFQYYEEEERQRGNFPDRFSGHQFPNYSSELNVNALLLGDSALYLCASSLSLQETQYFGPGTRLLVL.

The chain employs TRBV7-9 and TRBJ2-7; 8 positions match TRBD1. This CDR3 spans 15 amino acids. The V and J ends lost 5 bases and 0 bases, in that order; junction bases with no gene match: 6. Per the germline V gene, CDR1 is SEHNR and CDR2 is FQNEAQ (reference sequence). CDR3 protein: CASSRTGHNSYEQYF. Written as DNA, the CDR3 is TGTGCCAGCAGCCGGACAGGGCACAACTCCTACGAGCAGTACTTC.

The chain carries TRBV27 and TRBJ2-7, with D maybe TRBD2 (5 bases). Between the trimmed V and J ends, which lost 5 bases and 1 base, there was a span of 12 bases. The CDR3 has 14 residues. The germline V gene has CDR1 MNHEY and CDR2 SMNVEV (reference sequence). The CDR3 loop is CASSDHGNSYEQYF. The DNA of the CDR3 is TGTGCCAGCAGTGACCACGGGAATTCCTACGAGCAGTACTTC.

V gene TRBV5-6 combines with J gene TRBJ1-5, with 7 nucleotides matching TRBD1. Trimming cost V 9 bases and J 3 bases; bases outside gene matches: 18. The CDR3 contains 17 residues. Germline CDR1 SGHDT, CDR2 YYEEEE. The CDR3, as DNA: TGTGCCACTACCTTCCTGGGACAGCACCCGTTCAATCAGCCCCAGCATTTT. It is translated as CATTFLGQHPFNQPQHF.

The chain uses TRBV9 and TRBJ2-1, with TRBD1 matching 8 bases. CDR3 length: 15 residues. Unmatched junction bases numbered 3, after V lost 0 bases and J lost 4 bases. Germline CDR1 is SGDLS and CDR2 is YYNGEE. For the CDR3, the DNA is TGTGCCAGCAGCGTAGGGGGACAGGTATACAATGAGCAGTTCTTC. Translation gives CASSVGGQVYNEQFF.

This clone was counted only a few times. The gene calls are TRBV5-1 and TRBJ1-1, with 12 bases lining up with TRBD1. The CDR3 loop spans 15 amino acids. Germline lookup yields CDR1 SGHRS and CDR2 YFSETQ. The junction had 4 bases not matched to a gene; V was cut back by 3 bases and J by 4 bases. This CDR3 is CASSYSGQGATEAFF. In DNA, the CDR3 is TGCGCCAGCAGCTACTCGGGACAGGGGGCCACTGAAGCTTTCTTT.

The chain recombines TRBV6-2 or TRBV6-3 with TRBJ1-2; D is uncertain. This CDR3 spans 15 amino acids. The ends were cut back, 3 bases at V and 0 bases at J, with 11 bases in the middle. Per the germline V gene, CDR1 is MNHEY and CDR2 is SVGEGT. DNA for the CDR3: TGTGCCAGCAGTTATTCAGGAAGAACTAACTATGGCTACACCTTC. Its translation is CASSYSGRTNYGYTF.

This chain uses TRBV18 with TRBJ2-5; tentative D call: TRBD1 (6 bases). Germline loops: CDR1 KGHSH, CDR2 LQKENI. This CDR3 has 13 residues. The V and J ends lost 6 bases and 3 bases respectively, with 11 bases between them. CDR3 bases: TGTGCCAGCTCGCCGGGACAAGAAGAGACCCAGTACTTC. This translates into CASSPGQEETQYF.

This clone was picked up many times. The chain employs TRBV9 and TRBJ1-5; TRBD1 aligns across 11 bases. Germline lookup yields CDR1 SGDLS and CDR2 YYNGEE. CDR3 length equals 16 residues. V shed 3 bases and J 7 bases; nucleotides not matched to a gene: 9. The CDR3 bases are TGTGCCAGCAGCGCAGGACAGGGGGCGCCGGGGCAGCCCCAGCATTTT. Its translation is CASSAGQGAPGQPQHF. Full variable domain (outside the CDR3, taken from reference TRBV9 and TRBJ1-5): DSGVTQTPKHLITATGQRVTLRCSPRSGDLSVYWYQQSLDQGLQFLIQYYNGEERAKGNILERFSAQQFPDLHSELNLSSLELGDSALYFCASSAGQGAPGQPQHFGDGTRLSIL.

This rearrangement joins TRBV27 to TRBJ2-7; D gene ambiguous. Trimming took off 7 bases at V and 2 bases at J, with 12 bases between the two ends. The CDR3 loop spans 13 amino acids. Germline CDR1 reads MNHEY; CDR2 reads SMNVEV (reference sequence). The CDR3 region is CASNGFMPYEQYF. The CDR3 bases are TGTGCCAGCAATGGCTTTATGCCCTACGAGCAGTACTTC.

This clone appeared a single time. The J gene is TRBJ2-1, the V gene TRBV5-5; no definite D call. In germline, CDR1 is SGHKS, CDR2 YYEKEE (reference sequence). There are 12 residues in the CDR3. Trimming removed 4 bases at V and 9 bases at J, with 11 bases between. The CDR3 DNA sequence: TGTGCCAGCAGCCCGGCGGATAGTGAGCAGTTCTTC. Its protein is CASSPADSEQFF.

The chain links TRBV7-9 to TRBJ2-7; D may be TRBD2 (5 bases). The CDR3 contains 14 residues. The germline gives CDR1 SEHNR, CDR2 FQNEAQ (reference sequence). Trimming left V 1 base short and J 2 bases short, with 9 bases between. CDR3 sequence: CASSLGELTYEQYF. The CDR3, as DNA: TGTGCCAGCAGCTTAGGGGAGCTTACCTACGAGCAGTACTTC.

The sample holds a few counts of this clone. V gene TRBV7-2 combines with J gene TRBJ2-7; D may be TRBD2 (6 bases). V was trimmed by 2 bases and J by 4 bases, leaving 9 bases between them. Germline assignment: CDR1 SGHTA and CDR2 FQGNSA. CDR3 length: 13 amino acids. The CDR3: CASSLHGSYEQYF. CDR3 in DNA: TGTGCCAGCAGCTTACACGGGAGTTACGAGCAGTACTTC.

The chain recombines TRBV10-3 with TRBJ1-5, with D perhaps TRBD1 (5 bases). There are 13 residues in the CDR3. Between the trimmed V and J ends, which lost 11 bases and 6 bases, there was a span of 17 bases. The V gene's germline CDR1 is ENHRY and CDR2 SYGVKD. CDR3 sequence: CASQGGTGQPQHF. CDR3 sequence (DNA): TGTGCCTCCCAGGGAGGGACGGGTCAGCCCCAGCATTTT.

The chain uses TRBV3-1 (or the pseudogene TRBV3-2) and TRBJ2-1, with 10 bases matching TRBD2. The germline V gene has CDR1 LGHDT and CDR2 YNNKEL (reference sequence). The length of the CDR3 is 18 residues. Trimming at V came to 0 bases and at J to 5 bases, leaving 10 bases not matched to a gene. The CDR3 here is CASSQEGGLAGVDNEQFF. CDR3 sequence (DNA): TGTGCCAGCAGCCAAGAGGGAGGCCTAGCGGGAGTAGACAATGAGCAGTTCTTC.

V and J are TRBV28 and TRBJ2-3; 8 nucleotides align to TRBD1. The CDR3 is made up of 16 amino acids. Germline V CDR1 and CDR2: MDHEN, SYDVKM. V shed 4 bases and J 2 bases; nucleotides not matched to a gene: 8. In DNA, the CDR3 is TGTGCCAGCAGTTCCCCCGGGACAGGCCTCACAGATACGCAGTATTTT. Amino acid sequence: CASSSPGTGLTDTQYF. Based on the CDR3 plus reference TRBV28 and TRBJ2-3, the full variable domain is DVKVTQSSRYLVKRTGEKVFLECVQDMDHENMFWYRQDPGLGLRLIYFSYDVKMKEKGDIPEGYSVSREKKERFSLILESASTNQTSMYLCASSSPGTGLTDTQYFGPGTRLTVL.

This chain connects TRBV7-2 to TRBJ2-1; 8 bases line up with TRBD2. The V and J ends lost 4 bases and 6 bases, in that order; junction bases with no gene match: 5. The length of the CDR3 is 14 residues. Germline CDR1 is SGHTA and CDR2 is FQGNSA. CDR3 DNA: TGTGCCAGCAGCTCCCGACTAGCGCGCAATGAGCAGTTCTTC. Residues: CASSSRLARNEQFF.